Included here is one T cell receptor (beta chain) sequence, with context. Then a second PCR, running roughly 7 to 11 cycles, was carried out with a sample-barcoded 5' primer and a J-beta primer mix. Using its own MiXCR run on the 5' RACE reads, TCRdb lists one record per CDR3 protein. This sample has 600,000 to 1,000,000 distinct CDR3 sequences; about 25% occur once, and the top ten carry under 4.5%. V was clipped by 4 bases and J by 0 bases, with 8 bases between them. This CDR3 has 14 residues. The V gene's germline CDR1 is SGDLS and CDR2 YYNGEE. The data belong to a study of blood T cells in healthy people across ages. These data were also reused for a study on T cells of mothers and their children.

The gene calls are TRBV9 and TRBJ1-3; no clear D. This clonotype was sampled from a boy aged 5-17 years in good health. The source material was blood. DNA of the CDR3: TGTGCCAGCAGCACCACCTCCTCTGGAAACACCATATATTTT. Protein product: CASSTTSSGNTIYF.